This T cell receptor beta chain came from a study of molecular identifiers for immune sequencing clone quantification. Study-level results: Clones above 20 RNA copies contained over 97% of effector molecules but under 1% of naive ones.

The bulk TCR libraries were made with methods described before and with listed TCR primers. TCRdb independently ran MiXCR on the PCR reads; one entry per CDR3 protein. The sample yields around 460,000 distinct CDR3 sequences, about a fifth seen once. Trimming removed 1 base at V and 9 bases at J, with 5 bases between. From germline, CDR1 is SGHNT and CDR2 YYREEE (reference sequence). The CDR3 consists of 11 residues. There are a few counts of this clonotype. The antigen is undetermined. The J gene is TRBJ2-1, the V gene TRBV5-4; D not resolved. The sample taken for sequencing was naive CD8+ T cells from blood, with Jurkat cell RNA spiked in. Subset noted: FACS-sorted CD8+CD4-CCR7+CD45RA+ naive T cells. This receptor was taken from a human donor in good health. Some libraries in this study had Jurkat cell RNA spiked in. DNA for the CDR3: TGTGCCAGCAGCTTGATCGGTGAGCAGTTCTTC. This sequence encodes CASSLIGEQFF.